This T cell receptor beta chain stems from a study of shared clonotypes between healthy human individuals. Across the whole study: Per donor, three plates held CD4 naive cells, three held CD4 memory, two held CD8 naive and one held CD8 memory.

Profiling relied on immunoSEQ multiplex PCR, and the TCRdb table lists in-frame clones only, not all of them. This table has about a million clones, around four fifths appearing once. In regard to this clone: It may be a read error: a sequence one base away is much more abundant. The identical CDR3 is also encoded by other nucleotide sequences in the sample.

The CDR3 is 12 residues long. The ends were cut back, 2 bases at V and 2 bases at J, with 4 bases in the middle. Germline assignment: CDR1 SGHRS and CDR2 YFSETQ. The sample taken for sequencing was memory CD4+ T cells sorted from blood. As to subset: CD45RA-negative fraction. This clonotype was sampled from a man aged 18-30 years in good health. The chain couples TRBV5-1 to TRBJ2-5; no firm D call. CDR3 coding DNA: TGCGCCAGCAGCTTAGCTCAAGAGACCCAGTACTTC. This translates into CASSLAQETQYF.